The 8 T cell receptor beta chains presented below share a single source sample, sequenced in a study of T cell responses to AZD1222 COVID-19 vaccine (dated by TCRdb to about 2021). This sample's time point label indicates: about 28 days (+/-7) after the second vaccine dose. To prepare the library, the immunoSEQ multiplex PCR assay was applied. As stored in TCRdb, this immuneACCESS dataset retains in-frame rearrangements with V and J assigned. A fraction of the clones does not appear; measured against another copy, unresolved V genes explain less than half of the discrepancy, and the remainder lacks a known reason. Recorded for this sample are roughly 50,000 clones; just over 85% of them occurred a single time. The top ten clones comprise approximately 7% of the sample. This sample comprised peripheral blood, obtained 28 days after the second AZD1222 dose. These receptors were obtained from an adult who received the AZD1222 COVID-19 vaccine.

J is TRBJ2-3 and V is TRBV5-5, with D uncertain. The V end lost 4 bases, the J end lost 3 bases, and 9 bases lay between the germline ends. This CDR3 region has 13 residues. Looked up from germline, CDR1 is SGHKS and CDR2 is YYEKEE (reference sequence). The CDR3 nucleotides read TGTGCCAGCAGCCACCCTTTAACAGATACGCAGTATTTT. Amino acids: CASSHPLTDTQYF.

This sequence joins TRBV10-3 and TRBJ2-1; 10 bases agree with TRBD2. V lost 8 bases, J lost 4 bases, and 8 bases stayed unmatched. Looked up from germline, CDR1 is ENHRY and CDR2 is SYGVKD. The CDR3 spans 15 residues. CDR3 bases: TGTGCCATCCGGAATGGGACTAGCGAATACAATGAGCAGTTCTTC. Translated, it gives CAIRNGTSEYNEQFF.

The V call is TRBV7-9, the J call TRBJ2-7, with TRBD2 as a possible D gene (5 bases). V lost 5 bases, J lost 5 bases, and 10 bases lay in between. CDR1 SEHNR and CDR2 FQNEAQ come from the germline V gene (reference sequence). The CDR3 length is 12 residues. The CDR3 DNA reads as TGTGCCAGCAGCCACGGGGATCACGAGCAGTACTTC. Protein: CASSHGDHEQYF. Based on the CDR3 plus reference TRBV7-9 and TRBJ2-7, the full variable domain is DTGVSQNPRHKITKRGQNVTFRCDPISEHNRLYWYRQTLGQGPEFLTYFQNEAQLEKSRLLSDRFSAERPKGSFSTLEIQRTEQGDSAMYLCASSHGDHEQYFGPGTRLTVT.

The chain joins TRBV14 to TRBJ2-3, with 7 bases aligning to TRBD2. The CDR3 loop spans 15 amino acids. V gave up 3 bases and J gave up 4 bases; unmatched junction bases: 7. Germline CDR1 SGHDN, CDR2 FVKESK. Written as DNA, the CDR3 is TGTGCCAGCAGCCAGGGGGGGTTCTGGGCAGATACGCAGTATTTT. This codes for CASSQGGFWADTQYF.

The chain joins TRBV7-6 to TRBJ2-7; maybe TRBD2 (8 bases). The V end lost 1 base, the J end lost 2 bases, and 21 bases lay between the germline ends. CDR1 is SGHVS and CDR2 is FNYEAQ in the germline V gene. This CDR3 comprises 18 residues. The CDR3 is CASSLEGRGLAGAYEQYF. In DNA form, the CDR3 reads TGTGCCAGCAGCTTAGAGGGAAGGGGGCTAGCGGGCGCCTACGAGCAGTACTTC.

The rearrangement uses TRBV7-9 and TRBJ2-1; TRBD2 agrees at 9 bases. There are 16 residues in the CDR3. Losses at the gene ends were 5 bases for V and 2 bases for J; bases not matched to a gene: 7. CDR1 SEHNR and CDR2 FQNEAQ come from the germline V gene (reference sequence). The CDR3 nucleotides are TGTGCCAGCAGCCTAGGGGGCGGGAGGGCCTACAATGAGCAGTTCTTC. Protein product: CASSLGGGRAYNEQFF.

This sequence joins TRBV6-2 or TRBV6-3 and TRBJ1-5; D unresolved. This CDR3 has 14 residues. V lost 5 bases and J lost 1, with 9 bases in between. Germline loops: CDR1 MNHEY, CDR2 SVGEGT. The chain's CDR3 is CASSQTGSNQPQHF. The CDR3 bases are TGTGCCAGCAGTCAGACGGGCAGCAATCAGCCCCAGCATTTT.

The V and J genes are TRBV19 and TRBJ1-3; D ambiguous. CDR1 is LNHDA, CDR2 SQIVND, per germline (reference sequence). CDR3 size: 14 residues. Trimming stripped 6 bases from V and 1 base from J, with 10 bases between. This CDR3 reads CASRPEGSGNTIYF. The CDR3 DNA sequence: TGTGCCAGTAGACCTGAGGGTTCTGGAAACACCATATATTTT.